This TCR beta chain came from a study of T cells in Graves' hyperthyroidism and ophthalmopathy. Using RNA transcripts as the source, TCR beta CDR3 regions were amplified. The HTBI set primed first-round TCR CDR3 RT-PCR. A single record per CDR3 protein comes from TCRdb applying MiXCR to the multiplex PCR reads. Of under 250,000 distinct CDR3 sequences listed, about a sixth were seen once; the top ten hold roughly 55%. Germline V lookup: CDR1 MDHEN, CDR2 SYDVKM. J gave up 5 bases and V 6 bases, and 9 bases lay outside the gene matches. The CDR3 spans 15 residues. Sequencing used blood. This sequence joins TRBV28 and TRBJ2-3; TRBD1 aligns across 9 bases. This TCR was sampled from a woman aged 50 to 65 with Graves' hyperthyroidism. DNA of the CDR3: TGTGCCAGCAGAACCCCGGGACAGGGTGAAGATACGCAGTATTTT. Protein product: CASRTPGQGEDTQYF.